A single T cell receptor (beta chain) is shown here with its context. Looked up from germline, CDR1 is MDHEN and CDR2 is SYDVKM. V was cut by 10 bases and J by 4 bases, with 10 bases left in between. There are 12 residues in the CDR3. Researchers ran the PCR with 60 Vbeta and 13 Jbeta primers. Data came from immunoSEQ multiplex PCR; TCRdb stores just in-frame clones and leaves some out. The sample holds 95,000 to 100,000 clones, about 80% seen once. These data belong to a study of cytomegalovirus exposure and HLA in healthy donors. The material sequenced was PBMCs. The origin of this receptor is a man aged 40-55 years in good health and CMV-seronegative. The rearrangement joins TRBV28 to TRBJ2-2; tentative D call: TRBD1 (5 bases). Here the CDR3 reads CATLGVTGELFF. The CDR3 coding sequence is TGTGCCACCTTAGGGGTCACCGGGGAGCTGTTTTTT.